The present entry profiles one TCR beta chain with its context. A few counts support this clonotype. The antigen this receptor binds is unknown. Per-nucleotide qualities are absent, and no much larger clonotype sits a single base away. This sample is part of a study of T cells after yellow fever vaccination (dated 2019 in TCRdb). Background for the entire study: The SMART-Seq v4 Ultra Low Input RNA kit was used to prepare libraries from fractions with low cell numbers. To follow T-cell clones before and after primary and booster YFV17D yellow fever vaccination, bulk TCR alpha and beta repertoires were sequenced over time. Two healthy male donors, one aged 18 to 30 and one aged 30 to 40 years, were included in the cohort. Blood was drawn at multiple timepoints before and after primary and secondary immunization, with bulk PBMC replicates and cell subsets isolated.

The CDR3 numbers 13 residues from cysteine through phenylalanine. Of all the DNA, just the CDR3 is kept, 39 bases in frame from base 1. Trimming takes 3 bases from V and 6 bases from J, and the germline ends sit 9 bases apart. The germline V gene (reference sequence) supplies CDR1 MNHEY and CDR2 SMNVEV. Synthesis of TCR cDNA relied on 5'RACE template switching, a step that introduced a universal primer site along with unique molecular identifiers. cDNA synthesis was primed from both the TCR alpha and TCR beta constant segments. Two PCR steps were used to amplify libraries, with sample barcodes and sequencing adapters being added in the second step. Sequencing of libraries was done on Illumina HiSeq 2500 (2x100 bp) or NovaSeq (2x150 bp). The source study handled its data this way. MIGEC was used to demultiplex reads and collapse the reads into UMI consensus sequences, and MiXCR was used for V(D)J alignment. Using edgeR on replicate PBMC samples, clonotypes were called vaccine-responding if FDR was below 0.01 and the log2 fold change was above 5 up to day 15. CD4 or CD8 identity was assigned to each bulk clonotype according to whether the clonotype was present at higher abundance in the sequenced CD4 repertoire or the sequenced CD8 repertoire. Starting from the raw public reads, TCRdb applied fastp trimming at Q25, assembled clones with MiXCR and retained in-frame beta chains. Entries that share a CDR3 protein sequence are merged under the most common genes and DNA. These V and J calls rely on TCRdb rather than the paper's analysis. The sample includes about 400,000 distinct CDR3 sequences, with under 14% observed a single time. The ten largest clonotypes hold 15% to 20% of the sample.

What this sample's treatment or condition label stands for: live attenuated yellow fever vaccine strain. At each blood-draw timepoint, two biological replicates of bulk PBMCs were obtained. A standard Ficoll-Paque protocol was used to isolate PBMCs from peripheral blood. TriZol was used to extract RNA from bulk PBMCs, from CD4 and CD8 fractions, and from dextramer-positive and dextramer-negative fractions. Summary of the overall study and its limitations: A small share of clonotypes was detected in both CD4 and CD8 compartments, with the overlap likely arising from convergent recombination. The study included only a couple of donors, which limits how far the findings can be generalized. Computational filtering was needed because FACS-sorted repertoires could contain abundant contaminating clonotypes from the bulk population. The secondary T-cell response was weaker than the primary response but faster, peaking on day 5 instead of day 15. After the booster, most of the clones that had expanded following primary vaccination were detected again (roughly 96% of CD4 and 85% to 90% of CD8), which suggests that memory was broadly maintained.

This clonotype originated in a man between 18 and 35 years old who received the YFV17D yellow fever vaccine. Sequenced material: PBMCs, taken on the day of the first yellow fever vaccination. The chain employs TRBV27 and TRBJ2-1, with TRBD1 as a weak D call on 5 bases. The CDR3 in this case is CASSFGQGNEQFF. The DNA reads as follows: TGTGCCAGCAGTTTTGGGCAGGGCAATGAGCAGTTCTTC.